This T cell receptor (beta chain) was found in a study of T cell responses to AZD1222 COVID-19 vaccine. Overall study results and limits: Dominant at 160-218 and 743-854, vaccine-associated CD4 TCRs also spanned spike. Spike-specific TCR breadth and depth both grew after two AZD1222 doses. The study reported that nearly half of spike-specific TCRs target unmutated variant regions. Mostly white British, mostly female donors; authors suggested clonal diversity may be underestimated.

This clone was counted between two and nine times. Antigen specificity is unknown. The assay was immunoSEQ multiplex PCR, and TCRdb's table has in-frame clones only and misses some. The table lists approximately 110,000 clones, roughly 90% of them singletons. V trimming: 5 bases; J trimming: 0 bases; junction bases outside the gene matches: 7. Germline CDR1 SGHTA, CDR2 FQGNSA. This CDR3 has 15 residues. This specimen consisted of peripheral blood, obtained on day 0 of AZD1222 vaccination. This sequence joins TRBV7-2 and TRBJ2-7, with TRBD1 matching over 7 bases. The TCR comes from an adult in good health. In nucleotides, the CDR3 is TGTGCCAGCAGCCCTTCGGGACAGAGCTCCTACGAGCAGTACTTC. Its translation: CASSPSGQSSYEQYF.